This T cell receptor beta chain stems from a study of blood T cell repertoires in COVID-19. The cohort comprised adults aged roughly 18 to 95 years residing in some 24 US areas. Participant-reported clinical history was the basis for cohort assignment. Between the trimmed V and J ends, which lost 2 bases and 4 bases, there was a span of 9 bases. CDR1 GTSNPN and CDR2 SVGIG come from the germline V gene (reference sequence). This CDR3 region has 13 residues. As processed by the authors: Amplification of reference gene primers provided the estimated nucleated cell counts. Produced via immunoSEQ multiplex PCR; TCRdb's table is partial and in-frame only. V and J calls and clone size come straight from that table; D and trimming were deduced from the DNA. The table includes roughly 400,000 clones, about 87% detected once.

The receptor was derived from a woman aged 50 to 65 who had recovered from COVID-19. Sequenced input: PBMCs or T cells enriched from blood (not recorded which). The V and J genes are TRBV30 and TRBJ1-5; D remains ambiguous. This CDR3 is CAWSSEINQPQHF. The CDR3 DNA is TGTGCCTGGAGTAGTGAGATAAATCAGCCCCAGCATTTT.